This T cell receptor (beta chain) was sequenced for a study of shared clonotypes between healthy human individuals. Across the study: Each donor had three CD4 naive, three CD4 memory, two CD8 naive and one CD8 memory plate.

Clones were sequenced by immunoSEQ multiplex PCR, and TCRdb holds only the in-frame ones, with some missing. The sample lists 760,000 or so clones, 96% seen once, with about 0.21% in the top ten. Trimming shortened V by 3 bases and J by 1 base, and 10 bases separated the two germline ends. The germline CDR1 and CDR2 sequences are SEHNR and FQNEAQ (reference sequence). The CDR3 sequence is 16 residues long. It was CD45RO-negative cells, positively selected for CCR7, that made up naive CD8 cells, with terminally differentiated effector memory CD45RA+ cells excluded. The chain recombines TRBV7-9 with TRBJ2-6; D is uncertain. The source is a young man in good health. The sequencing input was naive CD8+ T cells sorted from blood. CDR3 loop: CASSFPRSSGANVLTF. The CDR3 DNA sequence: TGTGCCAGCAGCTTTCCACGGAGTTCTGGGGCCAACGTCCTGACTTTC.